A selection of T cell receptor beta chains follows, all from one sample in a study of PD-1 blockade in mismatch repair-deficient tumors. TCRdb's table, derived via immunoSEQ multiplex PCR, lists solely in-frame clones and lacks some. The sample consists of around 110,000 clones, roughly 80% of them appearing once. Sequenced here: peripheral blood, sampled about 13 months after starting pembrolizumab. Receptors originate from an adult with mismatch repair-deficient cancer. The CDR3 runs from the conserved cysteine through the conserved F or W. Each record gives: V gene, J gene, clone size, D gene, CDR3 DNA, CDR3 protein. The D gene is left open where the match is weak. Clone sizes are given selectively: once, few, many, or a class where the clone is expanded.

TRBV5-1	TRBJ2-2	few	TRBD2	TGCGCCAGCAGCCCACGGGAGGCGAACACCGGGGAGCTGTTTTTT	CASSPREANTGELFF
TRBV9	TRBJ2-3	.	.	TGTGCCAGCAGCGTAGACGCGGATACGCAGTATTTT	CASSVDADTQYF
TRBV6-1	TRBJ2-5	.	.	TGTGCCAGCAGTGAAAGGGAACGGCAAAGGGAGACCCAGTACTTC	CASSERERQRETQYF
TRBV7-2	TRBJ2-1	.	.	TGTGCCAGCAGCTTGAGGGGGGGAAATGAGCAGTTCTTC	CASSLRGGNEQFF
TRBV6-5	TRBJ1-1	.	.	TGTGCCAGCAGCAAGGGACGGGTGAACACTGAAGCTTTCTTT	CASSKGRVNTEAFF
TRBV20-1	TRBJ2-5	.	.	TGCAGCCTCAGGTTACAAGAGACCCAGTACTTC	CSLRLQETQYF
TRBV28	TRBJ1-2	.	.	TGTGCCAGCAGTCTGGTACACATCACCTCTAACTATGGCTACACCTTC	CASSLVHITSNYGYTF
TRBV12-5	TRBJ2-7	.	TRBD1	TGTGCTAGTGGTTTGGACAGGGGGATTGGGGAGCAGTACTTC	CASGLDRGIGEQYF
TRBV7-2	TRBJ2-3	.	.	TGTGCCAGCAGTCCTATCCGGGGGCTAGAGGGCACAGATACGCAGTATTTT	CASSPIRGLEGTDTQYF
TRBV15	TRBJ2-5	.	TRBD2	TGTGCCACCAGCAGAGATGTACTAGCGGGTGAGACCCAGTACTTC	CATSRDVLAGETQYF
TRBV7-3	TRBJ2-2	.	.	TGTGCCAGCAGCAGACAGCCCAACACCGGGGAGCTGTTTTTT	CASSRQPNTGELFF
TRBV10-3	TRBJ2-1	.	.	TGTGCCATCAGTGGGCCCCCGAGTTCGGGAACGTCGGATGAGCAGTTCTTC	CAISGPPSSGTSDEQFF
TRBV28	TRBJ2-7	.	.	TGTGCCAGCACTTTATCGGGGACGGGAACCTACGAGCAGTACTTC	CASTLSGTGTYEQYF
TRBV7-9	TRBJ2-7	few	.	TGTGCCAGCAGCTCAACAGGGATTTCCTACGAGCAGTACTTC	CASSSTGISYEQYF
TRBV6-5	TRBJ2-2	.	.	TGTGCCAGCAGTTACTCAACCCCAGCCTCGGCCGGGGAGCTGTTTTTT	CASSYSTPASAGELFF
TRBV29-1	TRBJ1-3	few	.	TGCAGCGTTGAGACTGGAAACACCATATATTTT	CSVETGNTIYF
TRBV9	TRBJ1-2	.	.	TGTGCCAGCAGCGCTGGACAGAGATATGGCTACACCTTC	CASSAGQRYGYTF
TRBV6-5	TRBJ2-1	.	TRBD1	TGTGCCAGCAGTACCCCCGGGACAGGGGGCAATGAGCAGTTCTTC	CASSTPGTGGNEQFF
TRBV6-6	TRBJ2-1	.	TRBD1	TGTGCCAGCAGTGGGACAGGAAGATCGAATGAGCAGTTCTTC	CASSGTGRSNEQFF
TRBV6-5	TRBJ1-2	.	TRBD1	TGTGCCACCACACCAAACCCGGGACAGGTGAACGGCTACACCTTC	CATTPNPGQVNGYTF
TRBV6-5	TRBJ1-2	.	.	TGTGCCAGCAGGTCCCACCCCAAGGACTATGGCTACACCTTC	CASRSHPKDYGYTF
TRBV5-1	TRBJ2-7	once	.	TGCGCCAGCAGCTTGGTTCGGACCGGCGACGAGCAGTACTTC	CASSLVRTGDEQYF
TRBV2	TRBJ1-1	.	.	TGTGCCAGCAGTGAGACGGGAAGAGGCACTGAAGCTTTCTTT	CASSETGRGTEAFF
TRBV5-6	TRBJ1-1	.	.	TGTGCCAGCAGCTCCTACACTGAAGCTTTCTTT	CASSSYTEAFF